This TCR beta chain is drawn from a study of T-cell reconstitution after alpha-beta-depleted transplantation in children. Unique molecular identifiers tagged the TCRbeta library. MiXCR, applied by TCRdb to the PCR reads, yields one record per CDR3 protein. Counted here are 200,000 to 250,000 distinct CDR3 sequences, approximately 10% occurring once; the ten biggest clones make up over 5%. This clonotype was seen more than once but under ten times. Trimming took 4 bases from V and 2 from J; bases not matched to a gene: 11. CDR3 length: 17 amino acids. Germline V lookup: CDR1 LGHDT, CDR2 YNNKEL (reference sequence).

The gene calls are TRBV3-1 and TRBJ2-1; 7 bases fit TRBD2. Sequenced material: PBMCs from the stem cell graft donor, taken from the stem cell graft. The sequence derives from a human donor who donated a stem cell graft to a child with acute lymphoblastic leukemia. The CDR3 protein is CASSLALSGDPYNEQFF. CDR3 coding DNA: TGTGCCAGCAGCCTGGCACTCAGCGGGGACCCCTACAATGAGCAGTTCTTC.